This T cell receptor (beta chain) was recorded in a study of T cells after yellow fever vaccination. This clonotype occurred a few times. The antigen is unknown. They built TCR cDNA with 5'RACE template switching, a step that put in a universal primer site and UMIs. TCRdb processed the 5' RACE reads anew with MiXCR; each CDR3 protein has one entry. The sample records approximately 150,000 distinct CDR3 sequences, around 9% being singletons. The germline V gene encodes CDR1 LNHNV and CDR2 YYDKDF (reference sequence). The V end lost 3 bases, the J end lost 7 bases, and 15 bases lay between the germline ends. The CDR3 is made up of 15 amino acids. Points from the study as a whole: High-abundance clonotypes from the bulk population could contaminate FACS-sorted repertoires. At 95% to 96% for CD4 and 88% for CD8, most primary-vaccination clones showed up again after the booster. By day 5 rather than day 15, the secondary response had peaked, though it was weaker.

Here the sequenced sample was CD8+ T cells sorted from PBMCs, taken 45 days after the yellow fever booster vaccination. The clonotype originates from a man aged 18 to 30 who received the YFV17D yellow fever vaccine. The V gene is TRBV15, the J gene TRBJ2-2, with D perhaps TRBD1 (6 bases). Here the CDR3 DNA reads TGTGCCACCAGCAGTCTAACAGGGAGAGTCGGGGAGCTGTTTTTT. Its translation is CATSSLTGRVGELFF.